This TCR beta chain was sequenced in a study of blood T cell repertoires in COVID-19. About the research overall: PBMCs, B-cell-depleted T cells, or T cells provided the cDNA or gDNA that made up the material.

CDR1 and CDR2 from the germline V gene are SEHNR and FQNEAQ (reference sequence). V was cut by 4 bases and J by 7 bases, with 16 bases left in between. The CDR3 has 14 residues. Authors' processing steps: Reference gene primer amplification in the assay estimated nucleated cell counts. Profiling relied on immunoSEQ multiplex PCR, and the TCRdb table lists in-frame clones only, not all of them. The V and J calls and clone size were taken over from that table, and D and trimming were inferred from the DNA. The sample records a few hundred thousand clones, around 85% being singletons. The chain joins TRBV7-9 to TRBJ1-1; possible D gene TRBD1, 6 bases. The specimen was PBMCs or T cells enriched from blood (not recorded which). The clonotype was recovered from a man under 40 who had recovered from COVID-19. CDR3 DNA sequence: TGTGCCAGCAGCTCCAGACAGGTGGGGCATGAAGCTTTCTTT. Translated: CASSSRQVGHEAFF.